This T cell receptor beta chain comes out of a study of cytomegalovirus exposure and HLA in healthy donors. In the study overall: A subsequent analysis reported that the roughly 120 validation repertoires were produced on the same platform that had also been used for the 500 to 700 first-cohort repertoires.

The donors were members of the validation cohort comprising approximately 120 subjects, separate from the roughly 670-subject first cohort. The study's findings and limits: Listed as cytomegalovirus-associated were about 160 TCR beta chains.

Only in-frame clones appear in the TCRdb table, and some are missing; sequencing was by immunoSEQ multiplex PCR. The sample shows 120,000 to 150,000 clones, roughly 92% of them seen only once. To note about this clone: What it binds is not known.

This CDR3 comprises 14 residues. The V gene end was trimmed by 6 bases and the J gene end by 9 bases; junction bases not matched to a gene: 7. CDR1 and CDR2 (germline): SGHNT, YENEEA. The specimen was PBMCs. The source of this sequence is a young man in good health and CMV-seronegative. The chain joins TRBV11-3 to TRBJ1-6; 8 bases align to TRBD1. CDR3 protein: CASSRQGTSSPLHF. The CDR3 DNA follows: TGTGCCAGCAGTCGACAGGGGACGAGTTCACCCCTCCACTTT.